These 6 T cell receptor beta chains were all obtained from the same sample, sequenced in a study of control samples from healthy donors and cancer patients (dated by TCRdb to the early 2020s). The library was made by the immunoSEQ multiplex PCR assay. This is the immuneACCESS table as TCRdb keeps it, with only in-frame sequences that have V and J called. A part of the clones is gone; compared with another copy, unresolved V genes explain less than half, and the rest is unexplained. This sample lists 150,000 to 200,000 clones; approximately 92% were detected once. The leading ten clones occupy more than 1.3% of the sample. What was sequenced was blood. Source of these receptors: a man younger than 45 in good health.

This chain uses TRBV9 with TRBJ2-5, with 12 positions matching TRBD2. The trim removed 3 bases at V and 4 bases at J, leaving 10 bases unmatched. The CDR3 length is 17 residues. CDR1 is SGDLS, CDR2 YYNGEE, per germline. CDR3 protein: CASSGLAGGPSPETQYF. The CDR3 DNA sequence: TGTGCCAGCAGCGGTCTAGCGGGGGGGCCGTCACCAGAGACCCAGTACTTC.

The chain is built from TRBV7-9 and TRBJ2-5; the D gene is possibly TRBD2 (6 bases). Germline V gene data show CDR1 as SEHNR and CDR2 as FQNEAQ (reference sequence). This CDR3 is built from 15 residues. V was pared by 5 bases and J by 2 bases, with 15 bases between. The DNA of the CDR3 is TGTGCCAGCAGCGAAGGACTACTAGGGCAAGAGACCCAGTACTTC. This codes for CASSEGLLGQETQYF.

This clone has just one count. The rearrangement joins TRBV6-5 to TRBJ2-7, with a tentative D call TRBD2 (6 bases). Germline V CDR1 and CDR2: MNHEY, SVGAGI. V gave up 6 bases and J gave up 0 bases, with 9 bases separating them. The CDR3 runs 13 residues. CDR3 nucleotide sequence: TGTGCCAGCAGGTCCGGGAGCTCCTACGAGCAGTACTTC. Amino acid sequence: CASRSGSSYEQYF.

This chain links TRBV5-4 with TRBJ1-2, with 8 bases aligning to TRBD1. The V and J ends lost 2 bases and 5 bases, in that order; junction bases with no gene match: 8. Per germline, CDR1 SGHNT and CDR2 YYREEE (reference sequence). This CDR3 contains 15 residues. CDR3 DNA sequence: TGTGCCAGCAGCTTACTTACAGGGGGAAGGTATGGCTACACCTTC. Protein product: CASSLLTGGRYGYTF.

The V and J genes are TRBV4-1 and TRBJ1-1, with 9 bases fitting TRBD1. The CDR3 sequence is 15 residues long. Trimming removed 1 base from V and 4 bases from J; junction bases left unmatched: 4. Germline-derived CDR1 and CDR2 are MGHRA and YSYEKL. The CDR3 bases are TGCGCCAGCAGCCAAGTGGACAGGGGAAGCACTGAAGCTTTCTTT. It codes for CASSQVDRGSTEAFF.

The rearrangement links TRBV21-1 to TRBJ2-3; the table assigns TRBD2, which was not confirmed against the DNA. TRBV21-1 is listed as a pseudogene. CDR3 length: 16 amino acids. DNA of the CDR3: TGTGCCAGCAGCAAAGTAGAGCGGGAGATGGCAGATACGCAGTATTTT. Translating gives CASSKVEREMADTQYF.